This T cell receptor beta chain stems from a study of glioma-infiltrating T cells. This clonotype was counted once. Relative to the germline gene, one junction end is altered; a read error may explain this. This CDR3 comprises 13 residues. The germline gives CDR1 MGHRA, CDR2 YSYEKL. Using RNA template, CDR3s of TCR alpha and beta were amplified with iRepertoire arm-PCR. One entry per CDR3 protein results from TCRdb running MiXCR on the multiplex PCR reads. The sample yields 160,000 or so distinct CDR3 sequences, around 45% seen once. The chain uses TRBV4-1 and TRBJ2-1; possibly TRBD1 for D (6 bases). Sequencing was carried out using glioma tissue, nonneoplastic brain tissue, or PBMCs (not recorded which). This TCR came from a human donor with low-grade glioma or glioblastoma, undergoing nonglioma brain surgery, or in good health (not recorded which). CDR3 DNA: TGTGCCAGCAGCTTAGGACAGTGGGATGAGCAGTTCTTC. This translates into CASSLGQWDEQFF.